Listed below are T cell receptor beta chains from one sample, sequenced in a study of blood T cell repertoires in COVID-19. Sequenced by immunoSEQ multiplex PCR; TCRdb stores in-frame clones only, minus some. The sample carries a few hundred thousand clones, nearly 90% recorded once. Source material: PBMCs or T cells enriched from blood (not recorded which). The receptors come from a woman aged 25 to 39 who had recovered from COVID-19. Both conserved end residues are part of each CDR3. Each record gives: CDR3 DNA, CDR3 protein, clone size, V gene, J gene, D gene. D genes are given only for firm matches. Size is omitted from some rows. Given values are once, few, many or a class for expanded clones.

DNA: TGTGCCACCAGCAGAGGACGCTCGGGAGTAGGGTATGAGCAGTTCTTC
CDR3: CATSRGRSGVGYEQFF
size: .
V: TRBV15
J: TRBJ2-1
D: .

DNA: TGTGCCAGCGGTCGGTACGACACAGTCTATGGCTACACCTTC
CDR3: CASGRYDTVYGYTF
size: .
V: TRBV2
J: TRBJ1-2
D: .

DNA: TGTGCCAGTAGTCTCCGGGACAGGCGGAGGCCCCAGCATTTT
CDR3: CASSLRDRRRPQHF
size: .
V: TRBV19
J: TRBJ1-5
D: TRBD1

DNA: TGTGCCAGCAGCGGGGGGGGCCAAGAGACCCAGTACTTC
CDR3: CASSGGGQETQYF
size: .
V: TRBV9
J: TRBJ2-5
D: TRBD2

DNA: TGTGCCAGCAGTTACGTCGGCTATGGCTACACCTTC
CDR3: CASSYVGYGYTF
size: .
V: TRBV6-5
J: TRBJ1-2
D: .

DNA: TGCGCCAGCAGCGTGATCTCCCACGGGACAGGGTATGGCTACACCTTC
CDR3: CASSVISHGTGYGYTF
size: .
V: TRBV5-1
J: TRBJ1-2
D: TRBD1

DNA: TGTGCCAGTAGTATCGGGCAGGGAACGTACGAGCAGTACTTC
CDR3: CASSIGQGTYEQYF
size: .
V: TRBV19
J: TRBJ2-7
D: .

DNA: TGCGCCAGCAGCTTGTTGGGACAGCAAGAGACCCAGTACTTC
CDR3: CASSLLGQQETQYF
size: .
V: TRBV5-1
J: TRBJ2-5
D: TRBD1

DNA: TGTGCCAGCAGCGGGGGACTAGCGGACGAGCAGTTCTTC
CDR3: CASSGGLADEQFF
size: .
V: TRBV5-4
J: TRBJ2-1
D: TRBD2

DNA: TGTGCCAGCAGCCACCTGGGGGGGAAGGGAGATACGCAGTATTTT
CDR3: CASSHLGGKGDTQYF
size: .
V: TRBV4-2
J: TRBJ2-3
D: TRBD2

DNA: TGTGCCATCAGTGAGCCCTTCGGACAGGGTGGCTCCTACGAGCAGTACTTC
CDR3: CAISEPFGQGGSYEQYF
size: .
V: TRBV10-3
J: TRBJ2-7
D: TRBD1

DNA: TGTGCCAGCAGCCCGACAGGGGGCTGGAACGAGCAGTACTTC
CDR3: CASSPTGGWNEQYF
size: .
V: TRBV9
J: TRBJ2-7
D: TRBD1

DNA: TGTGCCATCAGTGAGTCGCTAACAGGACATCAGCCCCAGCATTTT
CDR3: CAISESLTGHQPQHF
size: .
V: TRBV10-3
J: TRBJ1-5
D: .

DNA: TGTGCCAGCAGCCCGTTCGCTAGGACAGTTGGTGAAAAACTGTTTTTT
CDR3: CASSPFARTVGEKLFF
size: .
V: TRBV5-6
J: TRBJ1-4
D: .

DNA: TGTGCTAGTGGTTCCAACCCGGGGGGGAATCAGCCCCAGCATTTT
CDR3: CASGSNPGGNQPQHF
size: once
V: TRBV12-5
J: TRBJ1-5
D: .

DNA: TGTGCCAGCAGCGTCGGACAGATCTCTAACTATGGCTACACCTTC
CDR3: CASSVGQISNYGYTF
size: .
V: TRBV9
J: TRBJ1-2
D: .

DNA: TGTGCCAGCAGCCCAAGGCTGGGACAGGGGGCCTACAATGAGCAGTTCTTC
CDR3: CASSPRLGQGAYNEQFF
size: once
V: TRBV11-2
J: TRBJ2-1
D: TRBD1

DNA: TGTGCCAGCTCACCAGGCGGGACAGGAACTTTTGCTTTCTTT
CDR3: CASSPGGTGTFAFF
size: .
V: TRBV18
J: TRBJ1-1
D: TRBD1

DNA: TGTGCCAGCAGTTTAAGGGGGACAGGACAACCTAGCAATCAGCCCCAGCATTTT
CDR3: CASSLRGTGQPSNQPQHF
size: few
V: TRBV27
J: TRBJ1-5
D: TRBD1

DNA: TGTGCCAGCAGTGAATGGGAGGGGAACACTGAAGCTTTCTTT
CDR3: CASSEWEGNTEAFF
size: .
V: TRBV6-1
J: TRBJ1-1
D: .

DNA: TGTGCCTGGAGTCTCACACAGGGATCACCCCTCCACTTT
CDR3: CAWSLTQGSPLHF
size: .
V: TRBV30
J: TRBJ1-6
D: .

DNA: TGTGCCAGCACTCCGGTCAGGACAGCAAGCAATCAGCCCCAGCATTTT
CDR3: CASTPVRTASNQPQHF
size: .
V: TRBV2
J: TRBJ1-5
D: .

DNA: TGTGCCAGCAGCTCTTACGGAGCGGAGACCCAGTACTTC
CDR3: CASSSYGAETQYF
size: .
V: TRBV5-6
J: TRBJ2-5
D: .

DNA: TGTGCCACCAGTGATTTGCCCTCTTTAGGACTAGACGACTACGAGCAGTACTTC
CDR3: CATSDLPSLGLDDYEQYF
size: .
V: TRBV24-1
J: TRBJ2-7
D: TRBD2

DNA: TGCGCCAGCAGCCAAGATCTACAGGAGCAGTTCTTC
CDR3: CASSQDLQEQFF
size: .
V: TRBV4-3
J: TRBJ2-1
D: .

DNA: TGTGCCAGCAGTGAATCGGCAGGGATTAACTATGGCTACACCTTC
CDR3: CASSESAGINYGYTF
size: many
V: TRBV2
J: TRBJ1-2
D: .

DNA: TGTGCCAGCTCACCACCGAACCAGGCCTTCTCTGGAAACACCATATATTTT
CDR3: CASSPPNQAFSGNTIYF
size: .
V: TRBV18
J: TRBJ1-3
D: .

DNA: TGTGCCAGCAGCCCCGGGACAGGGGGCCTTGAAGCTTTCTTT
CDR3: CASSPGTGGLEAFF
size: .
V: TRBV7-3
J: TRBJ1-1
D: TRBD1

DNA: TGTGCCAGCAGCGTAGGTCAGGCACGCCTGCCGGAGGAGCTGTTTTTT
CDR3: CASSVGQARLPEELFF
size: .
V: TRBV9
J: TRBJ2-2
D: .

DNA: TGCGCCAGCAGCCGAGAACAGGGTACTAACTATGGCTACACCTTC
CDR3: CASSREQGTNYGYTF
size: .
V: TRBV4-3
J: TRBJ1-2
D: .

DNA: TGTGCCTGGAGTGCAACCCCGGGACAGGGGAATCAGCCCCAGCATTTT
CDR3: CAWSATPGQGNQPQHF
size: .
V: TRBV30
J: TRBJ1-5
D: TRBD1

DNA: TGTGCCAGCAGCGTAGGTGCAGGGAATTCACCCCTCCACTTT
CDR3: CASSVGAGNSPLHF
size: .
V: TRBV9
J: TRBJ1-6
D: .

DNA: TGTGCCAGCCTTCACGGGGGGCCATTGGTTGAGCAGTTCTTC
CDR3: CASLHGGPLVEQFF
size: .
V: TRBV6-6
J: TRBJ2-1
D: .

DNA: TGTGCCAGCAGCCGGAGGACAGGGGCGTTCTACAATGAGCAGTTCTTC
CDR3: CASSRRTGAFYNEQFF
size: .
V: TRBV2
J: TRBJ2-1
D: TRBD1

DNA: TGTGCCATTCGGGACAGTACCACCTACGAGCAGTACTTC
CDR3: CAIRDSTTYEQYF
size: .
V: TRBV10-3
J: TRBJ2-7
D: TRBD1

DNA: TGTGCCAGTAGTCAATTTAGGGGACAGGGGATTACCAAAAACATTCAGTACTTC
CDR3: CASSQFRGQGITKNIQYF
size: .
V: TRBV19
J: TRBJ2-4
D: TRBD1

DNA: TGTGCCAGCAGCTTAGCCGGGGCGAACACCGGGGAGCTGTTTTTT
CDR3: CASSLAGANTGELFF
size: .
V: TRBV7-8
J: TRBJ2-2
D: .

DNA: TGTGCCAGCAGTTTGCCCGCAGGGTCCTCTAATGAAAAACTGTTTTTT
CDR3: CASSLPAGSSNEKLFF
size: .
V: TRBV28
J: TRBJ1-4
D: .

DNA: TGTGCCAGCAGATCGAGGGTCCCCGGGGAGCTGTTTTTT
CDR3: CASRSRVPGELFF
size: .
V: TRBV7-9
J: TRBJ2-2
D: .

DNA: TGCGCCAGCAGCTTGGGGATGGGGCTCACTGAAGCTTTCTTT
CDR3: CASSLGMGLTEAFF
size: .
V: TRBV5-1
J: TRBJ1-1
D: .

DNA: TGCGCCAGCAGCCACTCACAGGGCTTGGGAAATTCACCCCTCCACTTT
CDR3: CASSHSQGLGNSPLHF
size: many
V: TRBV4-1
J: TRBJ1-6
D: .